Shown below are 11 T cell receptor beta chains from a single sample sequenced in a study of T-cell memory formation after mild COVID-19 (dated by TCRdb to 2020 to 2023). Library generation was performed with 5' RACE. The run used an Illumina NovaSeq 6000. The raw public data were reprocessed by TCRdb itself: fastp quality trimming at Q25, MiXCR clonotype calling, in-frame beta chains only. One record per CDR3 amino acid sequence lists the most common genes and DNA. Within this sample are more than 250,000 distinct CDR3 sequences, with under 20% of them counted one time only. Under 25% of the sample is held by the ten biggest clonotypes. Sequencing used PBMCs or a T cell subset sorted from them (not recorded which). The source of these receptors is a man aged 18 to 35 who had mild COVID-19 (a few samples of this study predate the infection). The sample titles of this study are shuffled in the database, so cell type and time point are left out; the donor was told from shared clones.

This clonotype has a handful of counts. The chain joins TRBV7-2 to TRBJ1-2; no reliable D call. Trimming took off 5 bases at V and 4 bases at J, with 14 bases between the two ends. The CDR3 covers 14 residues. Germline V CDR1 and CDR2: SGHTA, FQGNSA. CDR3 sequence (DNA): TGTGCCAGCAGCCCTGATGGAGCTACCTATGGCTACACCTTC. Translated, it gives CASSPDGATYGYTF.

This sequence joins TRBV6-5 and TRBJ1-2; D is perhaps TRBD1 (5 bases). Germline V gene sequence: CDR1 MNHEY, CDR2 SVGAGI. This CDR3 region has 15 residues. The germline V and J ends were trimmed by 4 bases and 7 bases, with 19 bases remaining between them. CDR3 bases: TGTGCCAGCAGTTCCCGCGTGGGGAGGGGCGGTGGCTACACCTTC. Translating it yields CASSSRVGRGGGYTF.

The chain couples TRBV11-2 to TRBJ2-1, with a tentative D call TRBD2 (6 bases). Germline CDR1 is SGHAT and CDR2 is FQNNGV. Trimming took 0 bases from V and 8 from J, leaving 14 bases between them. This CDR3 comprises 15 residues. The CDR3 region is CASSLDGGPLDEQFF. In DNA, the CDR3 is TGTGCCAGCAGCTTAGACGGGGGACCTTTGGATGAGCAGTTCTTC. Using reference TRBV11-2 and TRBJ2-1 for the parts outside the CDR3, the full variable domain is EAGVAQSPRYKIIEKRQSVAFWCNPISGHATLYWYQQILGQGPKLLIQFQNNGVVDDSQLPKDRFSAERLKGVDSTLKIQPAKLEDSAVYLCASSLDGGPLDEQFFGPGTRLTVL.

The chain uses TRBV7-2 and TRBJ1-2; D gene unclear. Germline CDR1 is SGHTA and CDR2 is FQGNSA. The CDR3 contains 14 residues. V was clipped by 0 bases and J by 4 bases, with 9 bases between them. CDR3 coding DNA: TGTGCCAGCAGCTTAGCGCTTACTGTCTATGGCTACACCTTC. Residues: CASSLALTVYGYTF.

This clonotype showed up many times. V gene TRBV11-2 combines with J gene TRBJ2-3; 9 bases match TRBD2. This CDR3 is built from 15 residues. The ends lost 3 bases at V and 1 base at J; junction bases unmatched: 2. Germline assignment: CDR1 SGHAT and CDR2 FQNNGV. CDR3 DNA: TGTGCCAGCAGCTTTGGCGGGGGGGGCACAGATACGCAGTATTTT. Protein sequence: CASSFGGGGTDTQYF.

The chain links TRBV14 to TRBJ2-4, with 11 bases that match TRBD2. The CDR3 totals 18 residues. Germline-derived CDR1 and CDR2 are SGHDN and FVKESK. V lost 3 bases and J lost 0; bases outside the gene matches: 7. CDR3 in amino acids: CASSQTSGETIAKNIQYF. DNA for the CDR3: TGTGCCAGCAGCCAGACTAGCGGGGAGACGATAGCCAAAAACATTCAGTACTTC.

This clonotype occurred a few times. This chain uses TRBV5-8 with TRBJ2-5, with 7 bases fitting TRBD1. Per the germline V gene, CDR1 is SGHTS and CDR2 is YDEGEE. The CDR3 sequence is 13 residues long. Trimming removed 3 bases from V and 3 bases from J; junction bases left unmatched: 2. The CDR3 is CASSSDREETQYF. Here the CDR3 DNA reads TGTGCCAGCAGCTCAGACAGGGAAGAGACCCAGTACTTC.

This clonotype has a handful of counts. This chain connects TRBV18 to TRBJ2-7; 11 bases are shared with TRBD2. Germline CDR1 and CDR2: KGHSH and LQKENI. V was pared by 5 bases and J by 3 bases, with 0 bases of the junction left unmatched. This CDR3 region has 13 residues. In nucleotides, the CDR3 is TGTGCCAGCTCAGGGACTAGCGGCTACGAGCAGTACTTC. Protein product: CASSGTSGYEQYF.

This chain connects TRBV6-6 to TRBJ2-5, with 8 bases lining up with TRBD2. V shed 5 bases and J 5 bases; nucleotides not matched to a gene: 7. Germline-derived CDR1 and CDR2 are MNHNY and SVGAGI (reference sequence). This CDR3 is built from 14 residues. Written as DNA, the CDR3 is TGTGCCAGCAGTACAGCGGGGGCACAGGAGACCCAGTACTTC. This codes for CASSTAGAQETQYF.

This chain connects TRBV4-3 to TRBJ1-1; 7 bases align to TRBD1. Germline V gene lookup returns CDR1 LGHNA and CDR2 YSLEER. With V trimmed by 0 bases and J by 8 bases, 3 bases remained unmatched. CDR3 length: 13 residues. The CDR3 here is CASSQDTGVEAFF. The CDR3, as DNA: TGCGCCAGCAGCCAAGATACAGGGGTCGAAGCTTTCTTT.

The chain uses TRBV7-2 and TRBJ2-3; D is unresolved. Trimming removed 6 bases from V and 6 bases from J, with 10 bases in between. The CDR3 totals 12 residues. In germline, CDR1 is SGHTA, CDR2 FQGNSA. CDR3 sequence: CASSPAMDTQYF. The CDR3 DNA reads TGTGCCAGCAGTCCGGCAATGGATACGCAGTATTTT.